The next 25 T cell receptor beta chains were all read from a single sample in a study of siplizumab effects on memory and regulatory T cells. Using immunoSEQ multiplex PCR, the repertoire was profiled, and TCRdb retains in-frame clones only, with some absent. This table holds roughly 92,000 clones, roughly 94% found once. Material: non-Treg CD4+ T cells sorted from blood. The receptors come from a human donor in good health.

The sample holds one count of this clone. V and J are TRBV7-3 and TRBJ2-1, with TRBD2 matching 9 bases. Germline V CDR1 and CDR2: SGHTA, FQGTGA. The CDR3 covers 16 residues. After removal of 4 bases from V and 9 bases from J, the junction contained 13 bases not matched to a gene. CDR3 nucleotide sequence: TGTGCCAGCAGCTCCCGTACCTCCCCTAGCGGGGCTGAGCAGTTCTTC. Translated: CASSSRTSPSGAEQFF.

V is TRBV9 and J is TRBJ2-3; 8 bases are shared with TRBD2. CDR1 is SGDLS, CDR2 YYNGEE, per germline. V lost 3 bases, J lost 5 bases, and 8 bases stayed unmatched. The CDR3 loop spans 15 amino acids. CDR3 sequence (DNA): TGTGCCAGCAGCGCCGTCGGGAGCGGGAGAGATACGCAGTATTTT. As protein: CASSAVGSGRDTQYF.

This rearrangement joins TRBV7-2 to TRBJ2-2; a possible D gene is TRBD1 (6 bases). Trimming took off 4 bases at V and 4 bases at J, with 13 bases between the two ends. The germline V gene has CDR1 SGHTA and CDR2 FQGNSA. This CDR3 is built from 15 residues. CDR3 amino acids: CASSSQAGVTGELFF. CDR3 in DNA: TGTGCCAGCAGCTCCCAGGCAGGGGTCACCGGGGAGCTGTTTTTT. Full variable domain (remainder filled in from reference TRBV7-2 and TRBJ2-2): GAGVSQSPSNKVTEKGKDVELRCDPISGHTALYWYRQSLGQGLEFLIYFQGNSAPDKSGLPSDRFSAERTGGSVSTLTIQRTQQEDSAVYLCASSSQAGVTGELFFGEGSRLTVL.

The chain is built from TRBV7-9 and TRBJ1-2; a weak D match, TRBD1 (5 bases). CDR3 length equals 11 residues. Per the germline V gene, CDR1 is SEHNR and CDR2 is FQNEAQ (reference sequence). Trimming removed 3 bases at V and 9 bases at J, with 8 bases between. The CDR3: CASSLTVSYTF. The CDR3, as DNA: TGTGCCAGCAGCTTGACAGTTAGCTACACCTTC.

CDR3 loop: CASAERTDAGEQYF. The CDR3 nucleotides read TGCGCCAGCGCTGAAAGGACTGACGCTGGCGAGCAGTACTTC. This chain links TRBV10-1 with TRBJ2-7; D may be TRBD2 (5 bases). Trimming took off 8 bases at V and 6 bases at J, with 20 bases between the two ends. CDR3 length equals 14 residues. The V gene's germline CDR1 is WNHNN and CDR2 SYGVQD (reference sequence).

This clone was seen a few times. The chain couples TRBV27 to TRBJ2-7, with 9 bases that match TRBD1. The trim removed 8 bases at V and 12 bases at J, leaving 11 bases unmatched. Germline V gives CDR1 MNHEY, CDR2 SMNVEV (reference sequence). The CDR3 runs 12 residues. The CDR3 sequence: CASWAGTGRPYF. The CDR3 nucleotides read TGTGCCAGCTGGGCCGGGACAGGGAGGCCGTACTTC.

This chain connects TRBV30 to TRBJ2-3; D gene unclear. Trimming stripped 4 bases from V and 0 bases from J, with 20 bases between. The CDR3 spans 17 residues. CDR1 is GTSNPN, CDR2 SVGIG, per germline (reference sequence). The CDR3 DNA follows: TGTGCCTGGACGACCCCCAAAGGAGTTGCTAGCACAGATACGCAGTATTTT. This gives the protein CAWTTPKGVASTDTQYF.

The CDR3 is CASSSWTGAYEQYF. The CDR3 DNA follows: TGTGCCAGCAGTTCTTGGACAGGGGCCTACGAGCAGTACTTC. This chain connects TRBV6-6 to TRBJ2-7; 9 bases line up with TRBD1. The CDR3 covers 14 residues. Germline V gene lookup returns CDR1 MNHNY and CDR2 SVGAGI (reference sequence). J was trimmed by 2 bases and V by 4 bases; bases with no gene match: 3.

V and J are TRBV5-4 and TRBJ1-5, with D perhaps TRBD1 (5 bases). V was clipped by 4 bases and J by 4 bases, with 15 bases between them. Germline CDR1 and CDR2: SGHNT and YYREEE (reference sequence). The CDR3 has 15 amino acids. For the CDR3, the DNA is TGTGCCAGCAGCCTAAGCGGGGCGGAAAATCAGCCCCAGCATTTT. Translating it yields CASSLSGAENQPQHF.

The genes are TRBV11-2 and TRBJ1-2; D gene uncertain. Trimming removed 5 bases from V and 5 bases from J, with 12 bases in between. The V gene's germline CDR1 is SGHAT and CDR2 FQNNGV. The CDR3 loop spans 13 amino acids. This chain's CDR3 is CASSVRELYGYTF. The CDR3 region has the DNA TGTGCCAGCAGCGTTCGGGAGTTATATGGCTACACCTTC.

The rearrangement uses TRBV15 and TRBJ2-7; unclear D gene. The CDR3 is 16 residues long. V was shortened by 0 bases and J by 2 bases, with 14 bases between the two germline ends. Germline V gives CDR1 LNHNV, CDR2 YYDKDF (reference sequence). The CDR3 spells CATSRDLSTSTYEQYF. As DNA, the CDR3 is TGTGCCACCAGCAGAGATCTGTCAACCTCCACCTACGAGCAGTACTTC.

The chain carries TRBV9 and TRBJ2-7; tentative D call: TRBD2 (5 bases). Germline loops: CDR1 SGDLS, CDR2 YYNGEE. The V end lost 1 base, the J end lost 5 bases, and 25 bases lay between the germline ends. This CDR3 is 18 amino acids long. CDR3 in amino acids: CASSVSEWSRSRVNEQYF. DNA for the CDR3: TGTGCCAGCAGCGTATCGGAGTGGTCGCGGTCGAGGGTAAACGAGCAGTACTTC.

V usage is TRBV28 and J usage is TRBJ2-1; D unresolved. Trimming cost V 3 bases and J 4 bases, with 10 bases left between them. The germline V gene encodes CDR1 MDHEN and CDR2 SYDVKM. The CDR3 is 14 amino acids. CDR3 sequence reads: CASSFYSLYNEQFF. The DNA for the CDR3 is TGTGCCAGCAGTTTTTACTCGTTATACAATGAGCAGTTCTTC. Together with reference TRBV28 and TRBJ2-1, the CDR3 gives the full variable domain: DVKVTQSSRYLVKRTGEKVFLECVQDMDHENMFWYRQDPGLGLRLIYFSYDVKMKEKGDIPEGYSVSREKKERFSLILESASTNQTSMYLCASSFYSLYNEQFFGPGTRLTVL.

This clone was counted a few times. The chain has TRBV6-1 and TRBJ1-5; D unclear. Germline values: CDR1 MNHNS, CDR2 SASEGT. This CDR3 comprises 11 residues. V was shortened by 3 bases and J by 6 bases, with 3 bases between the two germline ends. CDR3 sequence reads: CASSEGQPQHF. Here the CDR3 DNA reads TGTGCCAGCAGTGAGGGTCAGCCCCAGCATTTT.

The rearrangement links TRBV9 to TRBJ2-7; 12 bases align to TRBD2. The CDR3 extends over 19 amino acids. CDR1 and CDR2 (germline): SGDLS, YYNGEE. The trim removed 3 bases at V and 3 bases at J, leaving 16 bases unmatched. As DNA, the CDR3 is TGTGCCAGCAGCGGACGACTAGCGGGAGAGTTAAGTGTTTTCTACGAGCAGTACTTC. Its translation: CASSGRLAGELSVFYEQYF.

The chain joins TRBV2 to TRBJ1-5, with TRBD1 identical over 8 bases. V was clipped by 7 bases and J by 6 bases; unmatched bases: 8. CDR1 and CDR2 (germline): SNHLY, FYNNEI. The length of the CDR3 is 14 residues. The DNA of the CDR3 is TGTGCCAGCACCAAGGACAGGGAAAGTCAGCCCCAGCATTTT. It translates to CASTKDRESQPQHF.

The J gene is TRBJ2-3, the V gene TRBV7-9; TRBD2 aligns across 14 bases. The V gene end was trimmed by 4 bases and the J gene end by 5 bases; junction bases not matched to a gene: 2. This CDR3 is 15 amino acids long. The V gene's germline CDR1 is SEHNR and CDR2 FQNEAQ (reference sequence). The DNA of the CDR3 is TGTGCCAGCAGCTCCGGACTAGCGGGAGGAGATACGCAGTATTTT. It codes for CASSSGLAGGDTQYF.

The V and J genes are TRBV7-6 and TRBJ1-2; TRBD1 matches at 7 bases. Trimming took 3 bases from V and 3 from J; bases not matched to a gene: 10. CDR1 is SGHVS and CDR2 is FNYEAQ in the germline V gene. The CDR3 extends over 16 amino acids. CDR3 in amino acids: CASSFLTTGADYGYTF. The CDR3 nucleotides are TGTGCCAGCAGCTTTCTTACAACAGGGGCAGACTATGGCTACACCTTC.

The chain links TRBV30 to TRBJ1-5, with D possibly matching TRBD1 (5 bases). The CDR3 loop spans 13 amino acids. Germline lookup yields CDR1 GTSNPN and CDR2 SVGIG (reference sequence). The V end lost 5 bases, the J end lost 4 bases, and 12 bases lay between the germline ends. The CDR3 nucleotides read TGTGCCTGGGGCGACAGCCCGAATCAGCCCCAGCATTTT. Translating gives CAWGDSPNQPQHF.

This chain uses TRBV7-2 with TRBJ1-1; 9 bases fit TRBD1. V gave up 5 bases and J gave up 5 bases; unmatched junction bases: 9. CDR1 is SGHTA and CDR2 is FQGNSA in the germline V gene. The CDR3 is made up of 15 amino acids. As DNA, the CDR3 is TGTGCCAGCAGCCCAAAACAGGGGGCAGGGACTGAAGCTTTCTTT. Its protein product is CASSPKQGAGTEAFF.

The chain is built from TRBV7-2 and TRBJ2-2; D not certain. Germline-derived CDR1 and CDR2 are SGHTA and FQGNSA. V lost 1 base and J lost 4, with 7 bases in between. The CDR3 runs to 14 residues. This chain's CDR3 is CASSLVRITGELFF. The CDR3 DNA follows: TGTGCCAGCAGCTTAGTTCGAATCACCGGGGAGCTGTTTTTT.

This clone was recorded only once. The V call is TRBV19, the J call TRBJ2-5; 8 bases fit TRBD2. This CDR3 spans 14 amino acids. Germline V gene sequence: CDR1 LNHDA, CDR2 SQIVND (reference sequence). The junction had 8 bases not matched to a gene; V was cut back by 6 bases and J by 5 bases. The CDR3 is CASRGTRDWETQYF. CDR3 coding DNA: TGTGCCAGTAGGGGGACTAGGGATTGGGAGACCCAGTACTTC.

This chain joins TRBV11-2 and TRBJ2-4; 7 nucleotides line up with TRBD1. V was clipped by 4 bases and J by 6 bases; unmatched bases: 9. CDR3 length: 15 amino acids. Germline CDR1 reads SGHAT; CDR2 reads FQNNGV. The CDR3 is CASSSPTGWGNIQYF. The CDR3 DNA follows: TGTGCCAGCAGCTCACCGACAGGGTGGGGAAACATTCAGTACTTC.

This CDR3 reads CASSDSARRVNTIYF. The CDR3 nucleotides read TGTGCCAGCAGTGACTCGGCGCGTCGAGTTAACACCATATATTTT. V usage is TRBV6-4 and J usage is TRBJ1-3, with D unclear. CDR3 length: 15 amino acids. V lost 0 bases to trimming and J lost 7 bases, with 13 bases between them. CDR1 is MRHNA, CDR2 SNTAGT, per germline.

The chain uses TRBV9 and TRBJ1-2; D is unresolved. Looked up from germline, CDR1 is SGDLS and CDR2 is YYNGEE. The CDR3 contains 13 residues. V gave up 3 bases and J gave up 5 bases, with 11 bases separating them. The CDR3 DNA reads TGTGCCAGCAGCGGTACGTCGGCTTATGGCTACACCTTC. It encodes CASSGTSAYGYTF.